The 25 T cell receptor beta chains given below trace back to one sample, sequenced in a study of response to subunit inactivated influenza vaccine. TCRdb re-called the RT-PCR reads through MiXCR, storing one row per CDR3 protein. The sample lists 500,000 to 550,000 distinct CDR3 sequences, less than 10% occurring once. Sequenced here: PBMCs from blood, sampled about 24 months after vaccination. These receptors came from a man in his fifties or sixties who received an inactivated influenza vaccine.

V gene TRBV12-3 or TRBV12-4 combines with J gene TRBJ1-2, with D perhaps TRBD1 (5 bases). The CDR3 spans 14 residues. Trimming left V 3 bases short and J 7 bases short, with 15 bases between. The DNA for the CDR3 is TGTGCCAGCAGTTTTGAGGCGAGGGGATCTGGCTACACCTTC. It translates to CASSFEARGSGYTF.

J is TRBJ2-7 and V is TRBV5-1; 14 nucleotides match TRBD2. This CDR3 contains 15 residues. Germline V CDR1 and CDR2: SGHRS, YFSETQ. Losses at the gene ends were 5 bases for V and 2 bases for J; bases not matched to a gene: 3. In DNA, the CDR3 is TGCGCCAGCAGGGAGACTAGCGGGAGGGCCTACGAGCAGTACTTC. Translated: CASRETSGRAYEQYF.

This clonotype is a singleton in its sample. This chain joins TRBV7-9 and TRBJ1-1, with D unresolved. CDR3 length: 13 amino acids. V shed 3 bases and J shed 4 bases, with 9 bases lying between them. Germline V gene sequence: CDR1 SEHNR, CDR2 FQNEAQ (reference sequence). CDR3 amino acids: CASSFSSSTEAFF. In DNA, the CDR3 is TGTGCCAGCAGCTTTTCTTCCAGCACTGAAGCTTTCTTT. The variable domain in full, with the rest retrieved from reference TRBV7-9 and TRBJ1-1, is DTGVSQNPRHKITKRGQNVTFRCDPISEHNRLYWYRQTLGQGPEFLTYFQNEAQLEKSRLLSDRFSAERPKGSFSTLEIQRTEQGDSAMYLCASSFSSSTEAFFGQGTRLTVV.

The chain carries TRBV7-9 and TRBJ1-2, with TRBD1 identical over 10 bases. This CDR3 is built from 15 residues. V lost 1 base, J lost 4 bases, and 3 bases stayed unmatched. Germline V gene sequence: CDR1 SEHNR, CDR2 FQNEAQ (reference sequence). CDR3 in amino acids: CASSLGRQGAYGYTF. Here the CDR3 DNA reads TGTGCCAGCAGCTTAGGGAGACAGGGGGCCTATGGCTACACCTTC. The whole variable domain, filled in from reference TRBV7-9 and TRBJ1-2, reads DTGVSQNPRHKITKRGQNVTFRCDPISEHNRLYWYRQTLGQGPEFLTYFQNEAQLEKSRLLSDRFSAERPKGSFSTLEIQRTEQGDSAMYLCASSLGRQGAYGYTFGSGTRLTVV.

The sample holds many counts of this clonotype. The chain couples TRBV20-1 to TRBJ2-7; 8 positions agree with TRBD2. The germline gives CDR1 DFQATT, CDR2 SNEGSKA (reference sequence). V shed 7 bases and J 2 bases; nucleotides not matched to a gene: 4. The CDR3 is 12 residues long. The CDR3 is CSVGRAPYEQYF. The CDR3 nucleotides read TGCAGTGTCGGGAGGGCGCCCTACGAGCAGTACTTC.

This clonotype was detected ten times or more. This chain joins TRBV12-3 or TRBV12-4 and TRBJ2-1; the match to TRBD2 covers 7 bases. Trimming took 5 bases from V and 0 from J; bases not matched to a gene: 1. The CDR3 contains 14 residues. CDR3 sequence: CASSGGSSYNEQFF. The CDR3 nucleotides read TGTGCCAGCAGTGGCGGGAGCTCCTACAATGAGCAGTTCTTC.

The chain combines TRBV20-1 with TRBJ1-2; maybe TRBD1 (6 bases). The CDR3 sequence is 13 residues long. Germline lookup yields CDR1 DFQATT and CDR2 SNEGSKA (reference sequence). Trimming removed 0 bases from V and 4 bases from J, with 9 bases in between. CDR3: CSAREGHSYGYTF. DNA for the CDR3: TGCAGTGCTAGAGAGGGACATAGCTATGGCTACACCTTC.

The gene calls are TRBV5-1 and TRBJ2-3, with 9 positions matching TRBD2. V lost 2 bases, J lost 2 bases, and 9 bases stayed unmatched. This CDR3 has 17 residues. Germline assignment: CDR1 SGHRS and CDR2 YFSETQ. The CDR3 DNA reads TGCGCCAGCAGCTTCTCACGGGGACTAGCAAACACAGATACGCAGTATTTT. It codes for CASSFSRGLANTDTQYF.

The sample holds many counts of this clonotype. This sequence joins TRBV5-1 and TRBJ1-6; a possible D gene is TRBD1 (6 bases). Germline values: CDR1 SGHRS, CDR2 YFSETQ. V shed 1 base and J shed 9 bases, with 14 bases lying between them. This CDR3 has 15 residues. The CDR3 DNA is TGCGCCAGCAGCTTGACAGGGATCCGGGGTTCACCCCTCCACTTT. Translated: CASSLTGIRGSPLHF.

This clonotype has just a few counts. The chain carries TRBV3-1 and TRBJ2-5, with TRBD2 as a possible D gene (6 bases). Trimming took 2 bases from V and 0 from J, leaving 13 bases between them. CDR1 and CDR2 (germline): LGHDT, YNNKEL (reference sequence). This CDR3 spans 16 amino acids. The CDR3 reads CASSQWIVADQETQYF. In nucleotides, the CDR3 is TGTGCCAGCAGCCAATGGATAGTAGCGGACCAAGAGACCCAGTACTTC.

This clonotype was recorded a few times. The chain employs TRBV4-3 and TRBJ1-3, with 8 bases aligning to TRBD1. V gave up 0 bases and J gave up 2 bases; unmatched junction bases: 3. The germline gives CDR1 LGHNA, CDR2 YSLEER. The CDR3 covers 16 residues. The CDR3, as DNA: TGCGCCAGCAGCCAAGATCAGGGGGCGACTGGAAACACCATATATTTT. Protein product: CASSQDQGATGNTIYF.

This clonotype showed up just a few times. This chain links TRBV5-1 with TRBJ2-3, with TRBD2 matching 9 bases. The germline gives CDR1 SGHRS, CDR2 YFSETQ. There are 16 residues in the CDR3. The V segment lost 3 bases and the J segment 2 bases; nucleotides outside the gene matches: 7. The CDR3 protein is CASSSPSGATTDTQYF. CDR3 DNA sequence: TGCGCCAGCAGCTCCCCTAGCGGGGCCACCACAGATACGCAGTATTTT.

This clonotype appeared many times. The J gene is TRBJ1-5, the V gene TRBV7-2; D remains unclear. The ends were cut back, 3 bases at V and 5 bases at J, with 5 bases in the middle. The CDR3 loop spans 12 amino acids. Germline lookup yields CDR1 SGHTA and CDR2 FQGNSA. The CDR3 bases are TGTGCCAGCAGCTTTTCGGATCAGCCCCAGCATTTT. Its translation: CASSFSDQPQHF. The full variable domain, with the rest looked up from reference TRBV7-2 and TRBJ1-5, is GAGVSQSPSNKVTEKGKDVELRCDPISGHTALYWYRQSLGQGLEFLIYFQGNSAPDKSGLPSDRFSAERTGGSVSTLTIQRTQQEDSAVYLCASSFSDQPQHFGDGTRLSIL.

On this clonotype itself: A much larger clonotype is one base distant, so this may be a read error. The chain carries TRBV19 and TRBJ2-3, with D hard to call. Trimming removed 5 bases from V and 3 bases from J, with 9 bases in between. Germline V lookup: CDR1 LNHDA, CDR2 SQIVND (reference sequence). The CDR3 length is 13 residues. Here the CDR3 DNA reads TGTGCCAGTAGTCCCTGGTCTACAGATACGCAGTATTTT. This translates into CASSPWSTDTQYF.

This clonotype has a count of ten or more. The CDR3 DNA follows: TGTGCCAGCAGCCACTGGGCAGGCTTTGAGCCCCAGCATTTT. Its translation: CASSHWAGFEPQHF. The chain combines TRBV5-5 with TRBJ1-5; D unresolved. Germline V gene sequence: CDR1 SGHKS, CDR2 YYEKEE (reference sequence). The CDR3 length is 14 residues. With 4 bases removed from V and 8 bases from J, the gap between germline ends came to 16 bases.

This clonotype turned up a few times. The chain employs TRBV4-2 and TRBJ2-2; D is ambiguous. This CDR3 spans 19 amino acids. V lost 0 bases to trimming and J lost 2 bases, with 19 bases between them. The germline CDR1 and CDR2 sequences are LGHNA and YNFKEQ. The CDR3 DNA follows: TGTGCCAGCAGCCAAGATCGGCGTCGCACACAGTTAAACACCGGGGAGCTGTTTTTT. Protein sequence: CASSQDRRRTQLNTGELFF.

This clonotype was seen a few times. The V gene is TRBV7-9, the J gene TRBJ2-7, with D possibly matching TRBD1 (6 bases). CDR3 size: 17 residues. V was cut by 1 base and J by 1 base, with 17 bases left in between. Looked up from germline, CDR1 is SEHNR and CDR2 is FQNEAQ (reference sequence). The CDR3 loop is CASSLGGWTDLSYEQYF. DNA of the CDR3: TGTGCCAGCAGCTTAGGCGGTTGGACAGACCTTTCCTACGAGCAGTACTTC. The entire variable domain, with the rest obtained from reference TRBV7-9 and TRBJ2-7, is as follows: DTGVSQNPRHKITKRGQNVTFRCDPISEHNRLYWYRQTLGQGPEFLTYFQNEAQLEKSRLLSDRFSAERPKGSFSTLEIQRTEQGDSAMYLCASSLGGWTDLSYEQYFGPGTRLTVT.

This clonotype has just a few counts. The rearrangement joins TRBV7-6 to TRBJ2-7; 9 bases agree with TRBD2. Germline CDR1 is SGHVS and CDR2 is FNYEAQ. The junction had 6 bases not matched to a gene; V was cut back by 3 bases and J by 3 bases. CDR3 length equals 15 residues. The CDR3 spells CASSLASGVGYEQYF. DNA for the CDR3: TGTGCCAGCAGCTTGGCTAGCGGGGTGGGCTACGAGCAGTACTTC.

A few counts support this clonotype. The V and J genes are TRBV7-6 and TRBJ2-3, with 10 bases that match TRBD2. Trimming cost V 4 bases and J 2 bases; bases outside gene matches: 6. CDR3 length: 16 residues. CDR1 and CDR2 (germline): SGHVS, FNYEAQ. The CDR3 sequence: CASSSLAGADTDTQYF. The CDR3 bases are TGTGCCAGCAGCTCGCTAGCGGGGGCAGACACAGATACGCAGTATTTT.

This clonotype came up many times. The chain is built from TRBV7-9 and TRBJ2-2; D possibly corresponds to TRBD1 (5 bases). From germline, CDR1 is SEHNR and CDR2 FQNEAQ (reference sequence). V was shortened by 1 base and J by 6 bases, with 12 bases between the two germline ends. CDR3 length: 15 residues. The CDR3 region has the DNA TGTGCCAGCAGCTTAGTTGGCAGGGTGGCCGGGGAGCTGTTTTTT. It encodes CASSLVGRVAGELFF. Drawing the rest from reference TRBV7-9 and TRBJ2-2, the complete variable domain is DTGVSQNPRHKITKRGQNVTFRCDPISEHNRLYWYRQTLGQGPEFLTYFQNEAQLEKSRLLSDRFSAERPKGSFSTLEIQRTEQGDSAMYLCASSLVGRVAGELFFGEGSRLTVL.

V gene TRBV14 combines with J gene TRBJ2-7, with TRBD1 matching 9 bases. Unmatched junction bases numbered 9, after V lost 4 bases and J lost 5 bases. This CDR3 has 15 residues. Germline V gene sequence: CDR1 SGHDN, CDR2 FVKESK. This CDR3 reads CASSPPGTGKNEQYF. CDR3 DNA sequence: TGTGCCAGCAGCCCCCCCGGGACAGGGAAAAACGAGCAGTACTTC.

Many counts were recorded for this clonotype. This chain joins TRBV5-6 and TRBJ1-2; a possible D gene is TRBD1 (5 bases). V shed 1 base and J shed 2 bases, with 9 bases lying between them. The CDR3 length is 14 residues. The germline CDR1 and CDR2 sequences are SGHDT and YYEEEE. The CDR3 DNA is TGTGCCAGCAGCTTGATCCAGGGAAACTATGGCTACACCTTC. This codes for CASSLIQGNYGYTF.

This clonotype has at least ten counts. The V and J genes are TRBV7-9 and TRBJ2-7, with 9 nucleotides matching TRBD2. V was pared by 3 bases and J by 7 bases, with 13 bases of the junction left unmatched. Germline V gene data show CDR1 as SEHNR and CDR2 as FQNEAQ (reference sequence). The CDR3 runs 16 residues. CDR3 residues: CASSFFGSAGGNEQYF. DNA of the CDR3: TGTGCCAGCAGCTTTTTCGGTTCTGCGGGAGGGAATGAGCAGTACTTC.

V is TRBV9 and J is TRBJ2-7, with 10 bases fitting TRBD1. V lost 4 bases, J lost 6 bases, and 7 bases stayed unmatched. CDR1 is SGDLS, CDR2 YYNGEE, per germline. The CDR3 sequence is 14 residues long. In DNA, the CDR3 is TGTGCCAGCAGCCCGATGACAGGGGGCTTCGAGCAGTACTTC. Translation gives CASSPMTGGFEQYF. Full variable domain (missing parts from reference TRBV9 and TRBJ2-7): DSGVTQTPKHLITATGQRVTLRCSPRSGDLSVYWYQQSLDQGLQFLIQYYNGEERAKGNILERFSAQQFPDLHSELNLSSLELGDSALYFCASSPMTGGFEQYFGPGTRLTVT.

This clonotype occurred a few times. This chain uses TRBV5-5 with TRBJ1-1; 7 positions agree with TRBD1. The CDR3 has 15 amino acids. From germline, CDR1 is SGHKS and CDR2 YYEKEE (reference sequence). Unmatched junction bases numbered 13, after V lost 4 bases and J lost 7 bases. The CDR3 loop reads CASSKSQNRDSEAFF. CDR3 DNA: TGTGCCAGCAGCAAAAGCCAAAACCGGGACAGTGAAGCTTTCTTT.